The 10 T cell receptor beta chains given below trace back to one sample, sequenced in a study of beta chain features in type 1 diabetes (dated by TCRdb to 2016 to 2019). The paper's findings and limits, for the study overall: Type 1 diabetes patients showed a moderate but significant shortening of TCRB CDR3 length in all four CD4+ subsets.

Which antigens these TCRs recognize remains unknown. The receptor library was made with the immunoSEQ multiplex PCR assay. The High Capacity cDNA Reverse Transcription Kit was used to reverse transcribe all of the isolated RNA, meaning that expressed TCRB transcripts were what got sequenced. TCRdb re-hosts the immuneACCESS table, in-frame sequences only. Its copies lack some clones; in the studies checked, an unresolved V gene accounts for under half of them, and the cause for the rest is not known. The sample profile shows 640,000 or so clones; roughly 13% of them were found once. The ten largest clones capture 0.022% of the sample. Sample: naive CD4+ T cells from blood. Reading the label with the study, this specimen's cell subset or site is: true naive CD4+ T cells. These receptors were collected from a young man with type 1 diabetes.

CDR3: CASSLGATSTNEQFF. The CDR3 DNA reads as TGTGCCAGCAGCTTAGGTGCGACTAGCACCAATGAGCAGTTCTTC. The V and J genes are TRBV7-2 and TRBJ2-1, with TRBD2 identical over 7 bases. The CDR3 contains 15 residues. Germline CDR1 SGHTA, CDR2 FQGNSA. Trimming at V came to 1 base and at J to 6 bases, leaving 6 bases not matched to a gene. The complete variable domain, with remaining parts taken from reference TRBV7-2 and TRBJ2-1, reads GAGVSQSPSNKVTEKGKDVELRCDPISGHTALYWYRQSLGQGLEFLIYFQGNSAPDKSGLPSDRFSAERTGGSVSTLTIQRTQQEDSAVYLCASSLGATSTNEQFFGPGTRLTVL.

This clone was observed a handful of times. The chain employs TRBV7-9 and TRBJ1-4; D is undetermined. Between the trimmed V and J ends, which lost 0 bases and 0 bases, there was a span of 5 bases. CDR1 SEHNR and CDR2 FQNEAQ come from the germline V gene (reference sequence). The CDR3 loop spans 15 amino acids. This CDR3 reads CASSLASTTNEKLFF. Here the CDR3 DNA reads TGTGCCAGCAGCTTAGCGTCTACAACTAATGAAAAACTGTTTTTT. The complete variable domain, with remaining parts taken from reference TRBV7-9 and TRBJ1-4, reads DTGVSQNPRHKITKRGQNVTFRCDPISEHNRLYWYRQTLGQGPEFLTYFQNEAQLEKSRLLSDRFSAERPKGSFSTLEIQRTEQGDSAMYLCASSLASTTNEKLFFGSGTQLSVL.

CDR3 nucleotide sequence: TGTGCCTGGAGGCGACAGGGGGCGAAGTTTTTT. Translated: CAWRRQGAKFF. The V gene is TRBV30, the J gene TRBJ1-4; 10 nucleotides align to TRBD1. Germline lookup yields CDR1 GTSNPN and CDR2 SVGIG (reference sequence). V lost 3 bases and J lost 16; bases outside the gene matches: 5. The CDR3 extends over 11 amino acids.

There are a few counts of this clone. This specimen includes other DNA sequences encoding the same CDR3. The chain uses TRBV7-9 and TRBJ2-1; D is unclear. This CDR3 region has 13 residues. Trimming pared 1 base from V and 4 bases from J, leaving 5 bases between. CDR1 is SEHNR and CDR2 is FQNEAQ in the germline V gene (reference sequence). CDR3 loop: CASSLGEYNEQFF. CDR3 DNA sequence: TGTGCCAGCAGCTTAGGGGAATACAATGAGCAGTTCTTC.

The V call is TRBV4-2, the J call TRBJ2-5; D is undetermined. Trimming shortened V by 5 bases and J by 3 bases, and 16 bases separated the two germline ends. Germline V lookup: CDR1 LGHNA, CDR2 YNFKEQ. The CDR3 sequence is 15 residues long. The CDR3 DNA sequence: TGTGCCAGCAGCTTCGTCCCAGGCGGAAAAGAGACCCAGTACTTC. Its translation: CASSFVPGGKETQYF.

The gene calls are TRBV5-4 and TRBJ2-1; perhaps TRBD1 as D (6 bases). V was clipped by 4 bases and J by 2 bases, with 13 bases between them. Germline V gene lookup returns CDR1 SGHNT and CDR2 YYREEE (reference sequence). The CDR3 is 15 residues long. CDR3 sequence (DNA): TGTGCCAGCAGCCCCGGGACAACTACCTACAATGAGCAGTTCTTC. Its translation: CASSPGTTTYNEQFF. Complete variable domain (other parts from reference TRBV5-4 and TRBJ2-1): ETGVTQSPTHLIKTRGQQVTLRCSSQSGHNTVSWYQQALGQGPQFIFQYYREEENGRGNFPPRFSGLQFPNYSSELNVNALELDDSALYLCASSPGTTTYNEQFFGPGTRLTVL.

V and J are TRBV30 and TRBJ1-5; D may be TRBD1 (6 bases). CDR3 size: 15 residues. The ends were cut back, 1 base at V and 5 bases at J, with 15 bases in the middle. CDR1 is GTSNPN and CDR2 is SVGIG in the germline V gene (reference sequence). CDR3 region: CAWSAGTTKYQPQHF. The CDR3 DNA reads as TGTGCCTGGAGTGCTGGGACAACGAAATATCAGCCCCAGCATTTT.

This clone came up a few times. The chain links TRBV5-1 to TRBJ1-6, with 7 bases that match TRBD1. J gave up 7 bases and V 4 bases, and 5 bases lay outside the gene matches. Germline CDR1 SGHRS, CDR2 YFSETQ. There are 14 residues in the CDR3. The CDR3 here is CASSNGQENSPLHF. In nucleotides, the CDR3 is TGCGCCAGCAGCAATGGACAGGAGAATTCACCCCTCCACTTT.

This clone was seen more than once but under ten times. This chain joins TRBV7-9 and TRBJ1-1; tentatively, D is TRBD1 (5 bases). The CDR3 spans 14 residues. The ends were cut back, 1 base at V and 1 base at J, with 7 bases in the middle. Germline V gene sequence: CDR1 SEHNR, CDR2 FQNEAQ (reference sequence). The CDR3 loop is CASSLEGQNTEAFF. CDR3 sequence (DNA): TGTGCCAGCAGCTTAGAGGGGCAGAACACTGAAGCTTTCTTT.

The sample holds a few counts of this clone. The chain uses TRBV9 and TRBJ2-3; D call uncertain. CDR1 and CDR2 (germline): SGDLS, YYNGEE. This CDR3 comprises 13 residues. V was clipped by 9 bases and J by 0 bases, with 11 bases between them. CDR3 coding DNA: TGTGCCACAGGACGTGGTAGCACAGATACGCAGTATTTT. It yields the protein CATGRGSTDTQYF.